Sequencing of this T cell receptor (beta chain) was carried out in a study of spatial heterogeneity in lung cancer (dated by TCRdb to between 2019 and 2020). Regarding the study in general: More beta-chain than alpha-chain transcripts were consistently detected, likely reflecting higher beta-chain transcript abundance. In the raw uncorrected reads, each unique combination of TCR and UMI appeared on average more than ten times. The study quantitatively compared TCR alpha and beta repertoires across multiple tumor regions, matched nontumor lung and blood in non-small cell lung cancer. TCR repertoire features were related to nonsynonymous mutation counts determined by whole-exome sequencing of tumor tissue. Both alpha and beta chains were TCR-sequenced in roughly 200 tumor regions, fewer than 80 matched nontumor lung samples and around 50 PBMC samples obtained at surgery.

Compared with germline, V lacks 4 bases and J lacks 3 bases; bases without a gene match: 13. The CDR3 numbers 17 residues from cysteine through phenylalanine. Only the CDR3 part of the read is kept: 51 bases, read in frame from the first base. CDR1 and CDR2, looked up from the germline V gene, are MDHEN and SYDVKM. Here is what the overall study found, with its caveats: Ubiquitous expanded tumor TCRs showed up in blood more often at tumor resection than at routine follow-up. Additional single-cell paired TCR alpha and beta sequencing was considered necessary to confirm, at a functional level, the hypothesis that regional TCRs recognize regional mutations.

Libraries were made using 5' RACE. The sequencer listed for this sample is NextSeq 500. In the TCR library protocol, a unique molecular identifier was attached to each TCR cDNA molecule so that PCR and sequencing errors could be corrected. On the authors' methods: Decombinator tools were used for TCR identification, UMI-based error correction and CDR3 extraction. TCRs above a frequency of 2 per 1,000, corresponding to the top 1% of the tumor frequency distribution, were defined as expanded. Each repertoire was subsampled 100 times to 5,000 TCRs, after which Renyi diversity was computed with the R vegan package. CDR3 similarity networks were built from amino acid triplet string-kernel similarity, with CDR3s being connected when pairwise similarity was above 0.82. TCRdb handled the public reads itself, with Q25 trimming in fastp and clone calling in MiXCR, and kept productive beta chains. Under each unique CDR3 protein, matching rows form one entry showing the most common genes and DNA. For this entry, the V and J calls and clone size follow TCRdb and not the study's own pipeline. Across this sample there are 50,000 to 75,000 distinct CDR3 sequences, with 6.3% seen only once. The ten largest clonotypes hold roughly 14% of the sample.

The sample holds many counts of this clonotype. This clone's antigen is unknown. Within one base of it there is no much larger clone, and no base qualities were kept. The time point label, read with the paper, signifies: sample taken at primary tumor resection. Donors were about 70 patients with early-stage, untreated non-small cell lung cancer from the lung TRACERx cohort. For TCR sequencing, whole RNA was extracted from tumor and nontumor lung tissue, or from cryopreserved PBMC samples, and no cell sorting was done. Only patients for whom sufficient RNA was available from at least two tumor regions were selected for TCR sequencing.

Recombination joined TRBV28 with TRBJ2-7, with 9 bases matching TRBD2. This TCR was recovered from a female donor with early-stage non-small cell lung cancer. Sequences were derived from PBMCs, sampled at surgery. At the DNA level, the sequence is TGTGCCAGCAGTTCCCCCCTGGGGGTAGCGGGAGACTACGAGCAGTACTTC. Translated, this gives CASSSPLGVAGDYEQYF.